The 31 T cell receptor beta chains in this list originate from one sample, sequenced in a study of T cell changes during pregnancy in multiple sclerosis. Clones were read by immunoSEQ multiplex PCR, and TCRdb kept only the in-frame ones, dropping some. There are 50,000 to 55,000 clones in the sample; about nine tenths occur only once, and around 0.5% lies in the top ten. Source: CD4+ T cells from peripheral blood mononuclear cells, taken in the third trimester of pregnancy. All receptors derive from a female donor with multiple sclerosis, enrolled in a pregnancy study.

This chain joins TRBV7-3 and TRBJ2-6, with D possibly TRBD1 on 6 matching bases. Trimming took off 1 base at V and 0 bases at J, with 10 bases between the two ends. Looked up from germline, CDR1 is SGHTA and CDR2 is FQGTGA. CDR3 length equals 17 residues. The CDR3 spells CASSLRDKPSGANVLTF. CDR3 bases: TGTGCCAGCAGCTTAAGGGACAAGCCCTCTGGGGCCAACGTCCTGACTTTC. Variable domain in full (rest from reference TRBV7-3 and TRBJ2-6): GAGVSQTPSNKVTEKGKYVELRCDPISGHTALYWYRQSLGQGPEFLIYFQGTGAADDSGLPNDRFFAVRPEGSVSTLKIQRTERGDSAVYLCASSLRDKPSGANVLTFGAGSRLTVL.

This chain joins TRBV7-9 and TRBJ1-2, with D tentatively TRBD1 (5 bases). The germline V gene has CDR1 SEHNR and CDR2 FQNEAQ (reference sequence). The CDR3 extends over 14 amino acids. The V end was cut by 5 bases, the J end by 4 bases, with 14 bases between. The CDR3 nucleotides are TGTGCCAGCAGCAATGCGACAGTCCGCTATGGCTACACCTTC. This sequence encodes CASSNATVRYGYTF.

The chain carries TRBV9 and TRBJ1-2; 7 nucleotides match TRBD1. The CDR3 spans 14 residues. The V and J ends lost 4 bases and 4 bases, in that order; junction bases with no gene match: 7. Germline CDR1 and CDR2: SGDLS and YYNGEE. The CDR3 DNA follows: TGTGCCAGCAGCCCCGGGACAGCTGTCTATGGCTACACCTTC. Translating it yields CASSPGTAVYGYTF. Filled out from reference TRBV9 and TRBJ1-2, the complete variable domain reads DSGVTQTPKHLITATGQRVTLRCSPRSGDLSVYWYQQSLDQGLQFLIQYYNGEERAKGNILERFSAQQFPDLHSELNLSSLELGDSALYFCASSPGTAVYGYTFGSGTRLTVV.

This sequence joins TRBV7-2 and TRBJ2-1; weak D call: TRBD2 (6 bases). The CDR3 length is 15 residues. V was shortened by 1 base and J by 5 bases, with 12 bases between the two germline ends. Germline CDR1 is SGHTA and CDR2 is FQGNSA. CDR3 nucleotides: TGTGCCAGCAGCTTAGGGGGACTGTCTGACAATGAGCAGTTCTTC. It yields the protein CASSLGGLSDNEQFF. Drawing the rest from reference TRBV7-2 and TRBJ2-1, the complete variable domain is GAGVSQSPSNKVTEKGKDVELRCDPISGHTALYWYRQSLGQGLEFLIYFQGNSAPDKSGLPSDRFSAERTGGSVSTLTIQRTQQEDSAVYLCASSLGGLSDNEQFFGPGTRLTVL.

V and J are TRBV11-3 and TRBJ2-5; tentatively, D is TRBD2 (6 bases). The germline CDR1 and CDR2 sequences are SGHNT and YENEEA. The CDR3 sequence is 15 residues long. V was cut by 5 bases and J by 5 bases, with 18 bases left in between. Here the CDR3 reads CASSRRPGTGETQYF. The CDR3 nucleotides read TGTGCCAGCAGCCGCCGCCCAGGGACTGGGGAGACCCAGTACTTC.

The chain has TRBV7-9 and TRBJ1-5; 7 nucleotides match TRBD1. The CDR3 extends over 13 amino acids. Looked up from germline, CDR1 is SEHNR and CDR2 is FQNEAQ (reference sequence). Trimming cost V 4 bases and J 6 bases; bases outside gene matches: 3. The CDR3 loop is CASSSGGLQPQHF. The CDR3, as DNA: TGTGCCAGCAGCTCAGGGGGTCTTCAGCCCCAGCATTTT.

The chain has TRBV30 and TRBJ2-7; TRBD2 might be the D (6 bases). V shed 0 bases and J shed 3 bases, with 9 bases lying between them. CDR1 is GTSNPN, CDR2 SVGIG, per germline (reference sequence). The CDR3 is 13 residues long. For the CDR3, the DNA is TGTGCCTGGAGTGTCGGGGAGGTCTACGAGCAGTACTTC. Its protein is CAWSVGEVYEQYF.

V is TRBV7-2 and J is TRBJ2-3, with D maybe TRBD2 (5 bases). This CDR3 has 18 amino acids. The germline CDR1 and CDR2 sequences are SGHTA and FQGNSA. Trimming took 3 bases from V and 8 from J, leaving 27 bases between them. The DNA for the CDR3 is TGTGCCAGCAGCTTTGGTCCCCGGTTGGGAGCGGCCATAACTACGCAGTATTTT. Protein sequence: CASSFGPRLGAAITTQYF.

The chain uses TRBV19 and TRBJ2-3, with TRBD2 identical over 12 bases. The CDR3 is 14 residues long. V was pared by 6 bases and J by 5 bases, with 3 bases of the junction left unmatched. Looked up from germline, CDR1 is LNHDA and CDR2 is SQIVND (reference sequence). The DNA for the CDR3 is TGTGCCAGTAGCGGACTAGCGGGGAGAGATACGCAGTATTTT. This codes for CASSGLAGRDTQYF.

The chain couples TRBV29-1 to TRBJ2-7; the match to TRBD1 covers 7 bases. The length of the CDR3 is 13 residues. The V gene's germline CDR1 is SQVTM and CDR2 ANQGSEA. J lost 7 bases, V lost 6 bases, and 12 bases had no gene match. The chain's CDR3 is CSVGHDREHEQYF. CDR3 coding DNA: TGCAGCGTGGGGCACGACAGGGAGCATGAGCAGTACTTC.

The chain combines TRBV6-5 with TRBJ1-3, with unresolved D. The CDR3 has 11 residues. V lost 5 bases and J 3 bases, leaving 2 bases between the germline ends. Germline values: CDR1 MNHEY, CDR2 SVGAGI. This chain's CDR3 is CASSLGNTIYF. Written as DNA, the CDR3 is TGTGCCAGCAGTCTTGGAAACACCATATATTTT.

The chain is built from TRBV27 and TRBJ1-2; 12 positions match TRBD1. The CDR3 extends over 14 amino acids. The junction had 6 bases not matched to a gene; V was cut back by 5 bases and J by 8 bases. Germline V gene sequence: CDR1 MNHEY, CDR2 SMNVEV (reference sequence). The CDR3 bases are TGTGCCAGCAGTGACTCCGGGACAGGGGGCGGCTACACCTTC. Translated: CASSDSGTGGGYTF.

This rearrangement joins TRBV6-1 to TRBJ2-5; 8 bases map to TRBD1. Per the germline V gene, CDR1 is MNHNS and CDR2 is SASEGT. V was clipped by 6 bases and J by 5 bases; unmatched bases: 8. The CDR3 is 14 residues long. The CDR3 sequence is CASSATTGGETQYF. The CDR3 bases are TGTGCCAGCAGCGCAACTACAGGGGGTGAGACCCAGTACTTC.

This chain uses TRBV12-5 with TRBJ2-2; TRBD1 matches at 9 bases. Germline V gene data show CDR1 as LGHNT and CDR2 as FRNRAP. CDR3 size: 15 residues. V shed 4 bases, J shed 6 bases, and the junction held 6 bases outside the gene matches. As DNA, the CDR3 is TGTGCTAGTGGTTGGGGACAGGGAGGGTCCGGGGAGCTGTTTTTT. Amino acids: CASGWGQGGSGELFF.

The chain has TRBV19 and TRBJ1-1, with D possibly TRBD1 on 5 matching bases. The CDR3 runs to 13 residues. Deletions cut 3 bases from V and 6 bases from J, with 11 bases between. CDR1 is LNHDA, CDR2 SQIVND, per germline (reference sequence). DNA for the CDR3: TGTGCCAGTAGTATTACTCAGGGCCCTGAAGCTTTCTTT. It codes for CASSITQGPEAFF.

The chain carries TRBV19 and TRBJ1-5; D perhaps matches TRBD1 (6 bases). CDR1 and CDR2 from the germline V gene are LNHDA and SQIVND (reference sequence). This CDR3 has 16 residues. V was trimmed by 7 bases and J by 6 bases, leaving 22 bases between them. CDR3 DNA: TGTGCCAGTACCCACACAGGGTTTGGACGGAGTCAGCCCCAGCATTTT. Its translation: CASTHTGFGRSQPQHF. The full variable domain, completed using reference TRBV19 and TRBJ1-5, is DGGITQSPKYLFRKEGQNVTLSCEQNLNHDAMYWYRQDPGQGLRLIYYSQIVNDFQKGDIAEGYSVSREKKESFPLTVTSAQKNPTAFYLCASTHTGFGRSQPQHFGDGTRLSIL.

V is TRBV7-8 and J is TRBJ2-5; D is possibly TRBD1 (6 bases). The CDR3 sequence is 15 residues long. V shed 5 bases and J shed 3 bases, with 16 bases lying between them. Looked up from germline, CDR1 is SGHVS and CDR2 is FQNEAQ. CDR3 DNA: TGTGCCAGCAGCGCAGTCCGGGCAGGGGAAGAGACCCAGTACTTC. It codes for CASSAVRAGEETQYF. The variable domain in full, with the rest retrieved from reference TRBV7-8 and TRBJ2-5, is GAGVSQSPRYKVAKRGQDVALRCDPISGHVSLFWYQQALGQGPEFLTYFQNEAQLDKSGLPSDRFFAERPEGSVSTLKIQRTQQEDSAVYLCASSAVRAGEETQYFGPGTRLLVL.

This chain links TRBV15 with TRBJ2-6; possibly TRBD1 for D (5 bases). CDR3 length equals 18 residues. V gave up 0 bases and J gave up 1 base, with 13 bases separating them. Germline V gene data show CDR1 as LNHNV and CDR2 as YYDKDF (reference sequence). CDR3 bases: TGTGCCACCAGCAGAGATCAGGGCTTTGTTTCTGGGGCCAACGTCCTGACTTTC. Amino acid sequence: CATSRDQGFVSGANVLTF.

The rearrangement uses TRBV10-3 and TRBJ2-7; D may be TRBD1 (5 bases). The germline V gene encodes CDR1 ENHRY and CDR2 SYGVKD. This CDR3 is built from 13 residues. V was pared by 6 bases and J by 5 bases, with 14 bases between. CDR3 sequence (DNA): TGTGCCATCAGACAGGTAGTTAACGACGAGCAGTACTTC. This encodes CAIRQVVNDEQYF.

This chain connects TRBV19 to TRBJ2-7; 7 bases are shared with TRBD1. Germline V gene data show CDR1 as LNHDA and CDR2 as SQIVND (reference sequence). The CDR3 extends over 15 amino acids. The junction had 6 bases not matched to a gene; V was cut back by 1 base and J by 3 bases. Here the CDR3 reads CASSIGGTVSYEQYF. Written as DNA, the CDR3 is TGTGCCAGTAGTATAGGAGGGACAGTTAGCTACGAGCAGTACTTC. Variable domain in full (rest from reference TRBV19 and TRBJ2-7): DGGITQSPKYLFRKEGQNVTLSCEQNLNHDAMYWYRQDPGQGLRLIYYSQIVNDFQKGDIAEGYSVSREKKESFPLTVTSAQKNPTAFYLCASSIGGTVSYEQYFGPGTRLTVT.

The chain employs TRBV6-5 and TRBJ2-7; D gene uncertain. Trimming took off 5 bases at V and 5 bases at J, with 10 bases between the two ends. Germline V lookup: CDR1 MNHEY, CDR2 SVGAGI. The CDR3 runs 12 residues. The chain's CDR3 is CASSPPSHEQYF. For the CDR3, the DNA is TGTGCCAGCAGTCCTCCTTCTCACGAGCAGTACTTC.

The rearrangement uses TRBV7-3 and TRBJ1-1; 7 bases are shared with TRBD1. J lost 6 bases, V lost 3 bases, and 4 bases had no gene match. Germline CDR1 SGHTA, CDR2 FQGTGA. The CDR3 is 13 amino acids. This CDR3 reads CASSFRQGAEAFF. CDR3 in DNA: TGTGCCAGCAGCTTTCGACAGGGTGCTGAAGCTTTCTTT. The full variable domain, rest sourced from reference TRBV7-3 and TRBJ1-1, is GAGVSQTPSNKVTEKGKYVELRCDPISGHTALYWYRQSLGQGPEFLIYFQGTGAADDSGLPNDRFFAVRPEGSVSTLKIQRTERGDSAVYLCASSFRQGAEAFFGQGTRLTVV.

The chain couples TRBV30 to TRBJ2-1, with TRBD2 matching 8 bases. V lost 0 bases and J lost 0; bases outside the gene matches: 7. The CDR3 is made up of 17 amino acids. The germline gives CDR1 GTSNPN, CDR2 SVGIG (reference sequence). The CDR3: CAWSVGLAGGSYNEQFF. CDR3 bases: TGTGCCTGGAGTGTAGGGTTGGCGGGGGGCTCCTACAATGAGCAGTTCTTC.

DNA for the CDR3: TGTGCCAGCAGTTTAGGGGGGTACCAAGAGACCCAGTACTTC. Translating gives CASSLGGYQETQYF. This chain uses TRBV27 with TRBJ2-5; the D gene is possibly TRBD2 (6 bases). Germline CDR1 and CDR2: MNHEY and SMNVEV (reference sequence). This CDR3 region has 14 residues. V was trimmed by 2 bases and J by 0 bases, leaving 7 bases between them.

The chain employs TRBV15 and TRBJ1-2, with D unresolved. There are 14 residues in the CDR3. Germline V gives CDR1 LNHNV, CDR2 YYDKDF (reference sequence). Trimming stripped 0 bases from V and 4 bases from J, with 9 bases between. The CDR3 DNA reads TGTGCCACCAGCAGAGATCCAGATCCCTATGGCTACACCTTC. It translates to CATSRDPDPYGYTF.

The CDR3 DNA sequence: TGTGCCAGCAGTTACGCGGGGGGATTCGATGAGCAGTTCTTC. This translates into CASSYAGGFDEQFF. V gene TRBV6-5 combines with J gene TRBJ2-1; 8 bases line up with TRBD2. With V trimmed by 2 bases and J by 8 bases, 5 bases remained unmatched. The CDR3 length is 14 residues. The germline V gene encodes CDR1 MNHEY and CDR2 SVGAGI.

V and J are TRBV18 and TRBJ1-2, with TRBD1 identical over 7 bases. The V gene end was trimmed by 0 bases and the J gene end by 6 bases; junction bases not matched to a gene: 7. The germline V gene encodes CDR1 KGHSH and CDR2 LQKENI. The CDR3 has 15 residues. This CDR3 is CASSPPGGGLHGYTF. CDR3 DNA sequence: TGTGCCAGCTCACCACCTGGAGGGGGCCTACATGGCTACACCTTC.

V usage is TRBV4-1 and J usage is TRBJ1-1; D not certain. V lost 0 bases to trimming and J lost 1 base, with 12 bases between them. Looked up from germline, CDR1 is MGHRA and CDR2 is YSYEKL. The CDR3 runs 16 residues. CDR3 in DNA: TGCGCCAGCAGCCAAGATCTGTTGGAGGGGAACACTGAAGCTTTCTTT. Translating gives CASSQDLLEGNTEAFF.

The chain combines TRBV7-2 with TRBJ2-1; 10 bases match TRBD2. The CDR3 consists of 15 residues. With V trimmed by 2 bases and J by 8 bases, 6 bases remained unmatched. Germline values: CDR1 SGHTA, CDR2 FQGNSA. CDR3: CASSLSGGAVYEQFF. For the CDR3, the DNA is TGTGCCAGCAGCTTAAGCGGGGGGGCCGTGTATGAGCAGTTCTTC.

The V gene is TRBV29-1, the J gene TRBJ1-1; 7 bases match TRBD1. J gave up 9 bases and V 7 bases, and 11 bases lay outside the gene matches. Germline CDR1 is SQVTM and CDR2 is ANQGSEA. The CDR3 totals 12 residues. This CDR3 reads CSAKETGRQAFF. CDR3 DNA sequence: TGCAGCGCGAAAGAGACAGGGAGGCAAGCTTTCTTT.

The chain employs TRBV7-9 and TRBJ1-5, with a weak D call TRBD1 (5 bases). The germline V and J ends were trimmed by 4 bases and 9 bases, with 19 bases remaining between them. The CDR3 is made up of 15 amino acids. CDR1 is SEHNR and CDR2 is FQNEAQ in the germline V gene (reference sequence). The CDR3 region is CASSSSDTGGPPQHF. The CDR3 nucleotides are TGTGCCAGCAGCTCATCGGACACCGGCGGTCCGCCCCAGCATTTT.